The rows below give T cell receptor beta chains drawn from one sample of a study of blood T cell repertoires in COVID-19. The table came from immunoSEQ multiplex PCR; TCRdb's copy has only in-frame clones and leaves some out. The sample carries about 130,000 clones, over 60% recorded once. The sequencing input was peripheral blood. The receptors were gathered from a woman in her seventies with acute or convalescent COVID-19. Each CDR3 is given with its conserved first and last residue. The order of the fields is J gene, D gene, clone size, V gene, CDR3 DNA, CDR3 protein. D genes are given only for firm matches. Some rows mark clone size as missing; the rest say once, few, many or name a class of expanded clone.

>TRBJ2-2|.|.|TRBV9
TGTGCCAGCAGCGTAGGGTTAGCGGCCACTGACGGCACCGGGGAGCTGTTTTTT
CASSVGLAATDGTGELFF
>TRBJ1-5|TRBD1|.|TRBV7-9
TGTGCCAGCAGCCATGGACAGGGATGGAATCAGCCCCAGCATTTT
CASSHGQGWNQPQHF
>TRBJ2-7|.|.|TRBV3-1/TRBV3-2
TGTGCCAGCAGCCCTGGCAGCTACGAGCAGTACTTC
CASSPGSYEQYF
>TRBJ2-3|TRBD1|.|TRBV9
TGTGCCAGCAGCCCAAACTCTTATGGACAGGGGGCAGCAGATACGCAGTATTTT
CASSPNSYGQGAADTQYF
>TRBJ1-2|.|.|TRBV5-1
TGCGCCAGCAGCTTGAAGGGCGGGAACTATGGCTACACCTTC
CASSLKGGNYGYTF
>TRBJ1-6|TRBD1|once|TRBV3-1/TRBV3-2
TGTGCCAGCAGCCCCGTCCGGGACAGTAACTCACCCCTCCACTTT
CASSPVRDSNSPLHF
>TRBJ1-3|TRBD1|.|TRBV29-1
TGCAGCGTGAACCGACAGGGAGCTGGAAACACCATATATTTT
CSVNRQGAGNTIYF
>TRBJ1-6|TRBD1|.|TRBV14
TGTGCCAGCAGCCTGCACGGACAGGTGACTTCACCCCTCCACTTT
CASSLHGQVTSPLHF
>TRBJ1-1|.|many|TRBV6-5
TGTGCCAGCAGTTACTCGTCGGGGAGGAACACTGAAGCTTTCTTT
CASSYSSGRNTEAFF
>TRBJ2-5|.|.|TRBV13
TGTGCCAGCAGCTTCGGGACATCGGGAGAGACCCAGTACTTC
CASSFGTSGETQYF
>TRBJ1-4|.|.|TRBV4-1
TGCGCCAGCAGCCCGGGGGGGGCTGTTGAAAAACTGTTTTTT
CASSPGGAVEKLFF
>TRBJ2-7|TRBD2|.|TRBV3-1/TRBV3-2
TGTGCCAGCAGCCAAGATACGGGCGGGAGGAGATACGAGCAGTACTTC
CASSQDTGGRRYEQYF
>TRBJ1-1|.|.|TRBV18
TGTGCCAGCTCACCACCAGGCAGGGTTGGTGAAGCTTTCTTT
CASSPPGRVGEAFF
>TRBJ1-2|TRBD1|.|TRBV5-1
TGCGCCAGCAGCCTAGGAACAGGGGGCGGAAACTATGGCTACACCTTC
CASSLGTGGGNYGYTF
>TRBJ1-2|.|once|TRBV20-1
TGCAGTGCTAGTCTTCAGGGCCTAAATCTTAACTATGGCTACACCTTC
CSASLQGLNLNYGYTF
>TRBJ2-7|.|.|TRBV7-2
TGTGCCAGCAGCTTAGTTCCTGGGACTCTCCACTCCTACGAGCAGTACTTC
CASSLVPGTLHSYEQYF
>TRBJ2-1|TRBD2|few|TRBV20-1
TGCAGTGTCGGGGGGTGGGATGAGCAGTTCTTC
CSVGGWDEQFF
>TRBJ2-5|.|.|TRBV5-1
TGCGCCAGCAGCTTGGAAATTGGGGGGTGGGAGACCCAGTACTTC
CASSLEIGGWETQYF
>TRBJ2-2|.|.|TRBV7-9
TGTGCCAGCAGCTCGACAGAAGACACCGGGGAGCTGTTTTTT
CASSSTEDTGELFF
>TRBJ1-1|TRBD1|few|TRBV14
TGTGCCAGCAGCCAAGAACAGGGGGTAAGGAACACTGAAGCTTTCTTT
CASSQEQGVRNTEAFF
>TRBJ2-1|TRBD1|once|TRBV5-4
TGTGCCAGCAGTTATACAGGGGGAAAATCCTACAATGAGCAGTTCTTC
CASSYTGGKSYNEQFF
>TRBJ2-1|.|.|TRBV2
TGTGCCAGCAGACTAGCCTCCTACAATGAGCAGTTCTTC
CASRLASYNEQFF
>TRBJ2-1|TRBD2|.|TRBV5-1
TGCGCCAGCAGCTTGGCGGCTAGCGGCTACAATGAGCAGTTCTTC
CASSLAASGYNEQFF
>TRBJ2-1|.|.|TRBV19
TGTGCCAGTAGTATAGCGGCAGGAACCTACAATGAGCAGTTCTTC
CASSIAAGTYNEQFF
>TRBJ1-1|TRBD1|.|TRBV28
TGTGCCAGCAGTTTAGGGTTAGGGGGCGTTGAAGCTTTCTTT
CASSLGLGGVEAFF
>TRBJ1-5|.|few|TRBV7-8
TGTGCCAGCAGCTTGTCCAGGACTCGTAGCAATCAGCCCCAGCATTTT
CASSLSRTRSNQPQHF
>TRBJ1-4|.|.|TRBV5-4
TGTGCCAGCAGCTTGGGGCCAAATGAAAAACTGTTTTTT
CASSLGPNEKLFF
>TRBJ2-3|TRBD1|.|TRBV10-3
TGTGCCACCGAGGACAGGTCCACAGATACGCAGTATTTT
CATEDRSTDTQYF
>TRBJ2-3|.|.|TRBV7-2
TGTGCCAGCAGCTTTACCCCGACAGTCACAGATACGCAGTATTTT
CASSFTPTVTDTQYF
>TRBJ2-7|TRBD1|.|TRBV9
TGTGCCAGCAGTGGCCGGGACAGCTCCTACGAGCAGTACTTC
CASSGRDSSYEQYF
>TRBJ1-1|.|few|TRBV5-1
TGCGCCAGCAGCTTGAGCAGGGACACTGAAGCTTTCTTT
CASSLSRDTEAFF
>TRBJ1-5|.|.|TRBV6-6
TGTGCCAGCAGTCCGGGAGGGGTCAGTGATCAGCCCCAGCATTTT
CASSPGGVSDQPQHF
>TRBJ1-5|TRBD1|.|TRBV30
TGTGCCTGGGGGAGGCGACAGGGTAGCAATCAGCCCCAGCATTTT
CAWGRRQGSNQPQHF
>TRBJ2-1|TRBD2|.|TRBV6-6
TGTGCCAGCTGCCCTTTCATTACTCTAGCGGGCGATGAGCAGTTCTTC
CASCPFITLAGDEQFF
>TRBJ2-3|TRBD1|.|TRBV5-1
TGCGCCAGCAGCTTGGAATTAAGGACAGGGACAGATACGCAGTATTTT
CASSLELRTGTDTQYF
>TRBJ2-2|TRBD1|.|TRBV5-4
TGTGCCAGCAGCCCGTCAGCACAGGGGGGGAACACCGGGGAGCTGTTTTTT
CASSPSAQGGNTGELFF
>TRBJ1-2|.|.|TRBV12-5
TGTGCTAGTGGTAGCTACAGGGATGGCTACACCTTC
CASGSYRDGYTF
>TRBJ1-2|.|.|TRBV5-1
TGCGCCAGCAGCTTGGCCGGGGGAGACTATGGCTACACCTTC
CASSLAGGDYGYTF
>TRBJ1-2|TRBD1|once|TRBV6-1
TGTGCCAGCAGTGAAGCCGGACAGGGGCGTGGAAACACCTTC
CASSEAGQGRGNTF
>TRBJ2-1|.|.|TRBV11-2
TGTGCCAGCAGCTTCAGGACAGACGCCAATGAGCAGTTCTTC
CASSFRTDANEQFF
>TRBJ1-2|.|.|TRBV18
TGTGCCAGCTCACCATCCAGGGAAGGGGGCTACACCTTC
CASSPSREGGYTF
>TRBJ1-2|TRBD1|.|TRBV3-1/TRBV3-2
TGTGCCAGCAGCCACCGGGACAGGGGCTACACCTTC
CASSHRDRGYTF
>TRBJ1-4|.|.|TRBV18
TGTGCCAGCTCACCACCGGGGGGAGAAAAACTGTTTTTT
CASSPPGGEKLFF
>TRBJ2-7|TRBD2|.|TRBV7-7
TGTGCCAGCACCCCCCTGACTAGCGGGGGCGAGCAGTACTTC
CASTPLTSGGEQYF
>TRBJ2-7|.|.|TRBV28
TGTGCCAGCAGTTTAATTGGGGCGGGGGCAGGCGAGTCCTACGAGCAGTACTTC
CASSLIGAGAGESYEQYF
>TRBJ1-5|.|.|TRBV5-5
TGTGCCAGCAGCTTGAACCCCACCTTACTACAGCCCCAGCATTTT
CASSLNPTLLQPQHF
>TRBJ1-4|.|.|TRBV7-8
TGTGCCAGCAGCTTAGCGTTCCGGGTGGGAACTAATGAAAAACTGTTTTTT
CASSLAFRVGTNEKLFF
>TRBJ2-7|.|.|TRBV5-1
TGCGCCAGCAGCTTGAGCCCGGACAGATACGAGCAGTACTTC
CASSLSPDRYEQYF
>TRBJ1-2|.|.|TRBV5-1
TGCGCCAGCAGCTTGGAGAGAGCGGCCTATGGCTACACCTTC
CASSLERAAYGYTF
>TRBJ2-3|.|few|TRBV4-3
TGCGCCAGCAGCCAGCAAGGGGGTAGCACAGATACGCAGTATTTT
CASSQQGGSTDTQYF